This T cell receptor beta chain was identified during a study of cytomegalovirus exposure and HLA in healthy donors. Overall study: Within the Caucasian-associated ancestry cluster were 81% of the roughly 380 genotyped donors.

Broader study findings: The study found most TCR sequences rare, yet found some public TCRs in many donors.

This clone was observed once. Its cognate antigen is unknown. The PCR had 60 Vbeta and 13 Jbeta primers. Original methodology: Roughly 11 million shared chains were among the approximately 80 million unique TCR beta chains that a later analysis counted. TCRdb's copy holds only in-frame clones and misses some; the assay was immunoSEQ multiplex PCR. V and J calls and clone size follow that table, whereas D and trimming were derived from the DNA. The top ten hold around 19% of the sample, which has about 130,000 clones, roughly 85% seen once. This receptor was identified in a man aged 18-30 years in good health and CMV-seropositive. Input material: PBMCs.

The CDR3 here is CASSPPARGAWNTEAFF. The CDR3 DNA reads TGTGCCAGCAGCCCTCCAGCAAGGGGCGCATGGAACACTGAAGCTTTCTTT. V and J are TRBV7-9 and TRBJ1-1; possible D gene TRBD1, 5 bases. This CDR3 region has 17 residues. V lost 5 bases and J 1 base, leaving 20 bases between the germline ends. CDR1 is SEHNR and CDR2 is FQNEAQ in the germline V gene (reference sequence).